The source of this T cell receptor beta chain is a study of shared clonotypes between healthy human individuals. Produced via immunoSEQ multiplex PCR; TCRdb's table is partial and in-frame only. The sample has some 320,000 clones, around 87% seen once; the top ten hold about 17%. The CDR3 loop spans 8 amino acids. Germline CDR1 reads SGDLS; CDR2 reads YYNGEE. With 3 bases removed from V and 8 bases from J, the gap between germline ends came to 0 bases. Sequenced sample: memory CD8+ T cells sorted from blood. Subset denoted: CD45RO+ cells pooled with CCR7-negative TemRA cells. This receptor was obtained from a man between 18 and 29 years old in good health. The V call is TRBV9, the J call TRBJ2-7; D is uncertain. CDR3 sequence: CASSEQYF. Here the CDR3 DNA reads TGTGCCAGCAGCGAGCAGTACTTC.